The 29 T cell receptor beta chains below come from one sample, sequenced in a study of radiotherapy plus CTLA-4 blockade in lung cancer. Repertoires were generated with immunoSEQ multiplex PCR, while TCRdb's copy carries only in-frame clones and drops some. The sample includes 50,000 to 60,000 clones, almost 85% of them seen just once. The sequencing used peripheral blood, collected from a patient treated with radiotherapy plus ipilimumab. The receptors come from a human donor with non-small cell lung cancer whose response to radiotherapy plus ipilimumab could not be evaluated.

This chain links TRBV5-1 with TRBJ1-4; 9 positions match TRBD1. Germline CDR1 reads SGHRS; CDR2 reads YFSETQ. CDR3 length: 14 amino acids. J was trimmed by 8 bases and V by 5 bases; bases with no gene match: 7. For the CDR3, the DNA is TGCGCCAGCAGATGGGGGGACAGGGCAGAAAAACTGTTTTTT. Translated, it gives CASRWGDRAEKLFF.

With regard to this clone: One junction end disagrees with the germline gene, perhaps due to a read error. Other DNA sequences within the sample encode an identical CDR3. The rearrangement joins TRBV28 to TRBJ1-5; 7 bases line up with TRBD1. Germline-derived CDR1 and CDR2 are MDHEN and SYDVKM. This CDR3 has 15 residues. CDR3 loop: CASSPSDRPNQPQHF. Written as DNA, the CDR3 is TGTGCCAGCAGCCCCTCGGACAGGCCCAATCAGCCCCAACATTTT.

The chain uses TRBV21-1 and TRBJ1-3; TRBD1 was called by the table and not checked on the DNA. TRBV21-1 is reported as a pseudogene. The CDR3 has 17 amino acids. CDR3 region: CASIGQRELVSGNTIYF. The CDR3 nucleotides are TGTGCCAGTATCGGACAGAGGGAGTTGGTCTCTGGAAACACCATATATTTT.

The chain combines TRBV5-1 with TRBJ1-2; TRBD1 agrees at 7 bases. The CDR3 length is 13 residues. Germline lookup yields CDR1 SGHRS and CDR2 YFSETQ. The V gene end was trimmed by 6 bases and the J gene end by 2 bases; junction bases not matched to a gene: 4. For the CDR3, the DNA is TGCGCCAGCACCCTACAGGGGAACTATGGCTACACCTTC. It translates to CASTLQGNYGYTF.

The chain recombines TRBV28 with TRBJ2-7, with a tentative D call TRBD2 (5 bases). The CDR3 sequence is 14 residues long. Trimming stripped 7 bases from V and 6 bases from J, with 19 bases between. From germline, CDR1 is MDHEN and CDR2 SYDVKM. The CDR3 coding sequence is TGTGCCAGCACCCTCGGACTCGGGCAACGCGAGCAGTACTTC. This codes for CASTLGLGQREQYF.

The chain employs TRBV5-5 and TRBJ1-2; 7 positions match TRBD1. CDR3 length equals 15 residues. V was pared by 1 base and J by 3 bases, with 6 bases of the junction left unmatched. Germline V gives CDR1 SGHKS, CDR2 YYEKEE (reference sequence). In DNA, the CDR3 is TGTGCCAGCAGCTTGTTCAGGGGGGCGGACTATGGCTACACCTTC. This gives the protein CASSLFRGADYGYTF.

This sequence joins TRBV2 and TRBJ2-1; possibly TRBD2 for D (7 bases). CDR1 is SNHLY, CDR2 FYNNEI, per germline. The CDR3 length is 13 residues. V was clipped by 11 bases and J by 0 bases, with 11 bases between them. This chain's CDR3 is CARRGGSYNEQFF. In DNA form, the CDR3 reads TGTGCCCGAAGGGGGGGCTCCTACAATGAGCAGTTCTTC.

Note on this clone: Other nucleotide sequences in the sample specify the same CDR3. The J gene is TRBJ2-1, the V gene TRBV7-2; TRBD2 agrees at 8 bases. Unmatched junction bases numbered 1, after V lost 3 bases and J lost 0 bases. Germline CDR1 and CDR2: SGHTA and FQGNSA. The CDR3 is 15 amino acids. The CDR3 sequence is CASSLSGSSYNEQFF. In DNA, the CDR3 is TGTGCCAGCAGCTTGAGCGGGAGCTCCTACAATGAGCAGTTCTTC.

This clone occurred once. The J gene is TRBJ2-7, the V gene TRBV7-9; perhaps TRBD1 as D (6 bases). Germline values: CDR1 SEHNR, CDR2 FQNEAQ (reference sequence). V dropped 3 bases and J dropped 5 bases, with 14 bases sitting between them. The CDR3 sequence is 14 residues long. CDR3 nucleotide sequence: TGTGCCAGCAGCTTCACAGGGCCCGGAGACGAGCAGTACTTC. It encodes CASSFTGPGDEQYF.

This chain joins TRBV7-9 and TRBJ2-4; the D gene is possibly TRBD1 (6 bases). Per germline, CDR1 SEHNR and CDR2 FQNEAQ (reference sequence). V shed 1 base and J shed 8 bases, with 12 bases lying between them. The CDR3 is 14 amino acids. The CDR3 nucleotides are TGTGCCAGCAGCTTAGATGGGACACGGGACATTCAGTACTTC. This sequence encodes CASSLDGTRDIQYF. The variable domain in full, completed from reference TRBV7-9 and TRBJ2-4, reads DTGVSQNPRHKITKRGQNVTFRCDPISEHNRLYWYRQTLGQGPEFLTYFQNEAQLEKSRLLSDRFSAERPKGSFSTLEIQRTEQGDSAMYLCASSLDGTRDIQYFGAGTRLSVL.

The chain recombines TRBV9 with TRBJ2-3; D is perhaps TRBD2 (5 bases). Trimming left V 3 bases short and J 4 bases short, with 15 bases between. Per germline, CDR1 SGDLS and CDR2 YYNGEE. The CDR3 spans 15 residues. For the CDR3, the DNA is TGTGCCAGCAGCGCTTTACTAGGCGTCCCAGATACGCAGTATTTT. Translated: CASSALLGVPDTQYF.

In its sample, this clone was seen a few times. The CDR3 reads CASSRSDRDHEQYF. For the CDR3, the DNA is TGCGCCAGCAGCCGCTCGGACAGGGACCACGAGCAGTACTTC. The chain links TRBV4-1 to TRBJ2-7, with 8 positions matching TRBD1. The CDR3 loop spans 14 amino acids. Unmatched junction bases numbered 7, after V lost 4 bases and J lost 5 bases. CDR1 and CDR2 from the germline V gene are MGHRA and YSYEKL.

The CDR3 region is CASSAGQETYEQYF. In DNA, the CDR3 is TGTGCCAGCAGCGCAGGACAGGAGACCTACGAGCAGTACTTC. J is TRBJ2-7 and V is TRBV9; 7 positions agree with TRBD1. V was clipped by 3 bases and J by 2 bases; unmatched bases: 5. Germline V CDR1 and CDR2: SGDLS, YYNGEE. This CDR3 contains 14 residues.

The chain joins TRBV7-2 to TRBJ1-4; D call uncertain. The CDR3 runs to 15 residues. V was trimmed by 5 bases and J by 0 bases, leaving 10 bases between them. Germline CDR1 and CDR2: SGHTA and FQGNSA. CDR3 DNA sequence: TGTGCCAGCAGCCTCACGGGGACAACTAATGAAAAACTGTTTTTT. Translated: CASSLTGTTNEKLFF.

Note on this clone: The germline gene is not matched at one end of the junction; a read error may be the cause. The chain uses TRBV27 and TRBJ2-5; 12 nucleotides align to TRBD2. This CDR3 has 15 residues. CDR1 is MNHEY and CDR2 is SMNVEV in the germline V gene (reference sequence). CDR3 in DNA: TGTGCCAGCAGTTCCGGACTAGCGGGGAAAGAGGCCCAGTACTTC. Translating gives CASSSGLAGKEAQYF.

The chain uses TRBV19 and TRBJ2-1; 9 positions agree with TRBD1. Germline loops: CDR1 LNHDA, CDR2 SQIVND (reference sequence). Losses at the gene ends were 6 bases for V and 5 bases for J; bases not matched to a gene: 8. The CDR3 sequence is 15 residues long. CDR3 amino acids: CASSQQGASNNEQFF. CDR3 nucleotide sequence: TGTGCCAGTAGCCAACAGGGGGCGAGTAACAATGAGCAGTTCTTC.

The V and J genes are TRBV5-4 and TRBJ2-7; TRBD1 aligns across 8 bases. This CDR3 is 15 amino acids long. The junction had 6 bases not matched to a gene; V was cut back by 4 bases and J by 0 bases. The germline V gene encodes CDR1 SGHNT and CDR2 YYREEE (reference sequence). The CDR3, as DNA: TGTGCCAGCAGCCCCGGGACAGGAAACTCCTACGAGCAGTACTTC. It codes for CASSPGTGNSYEQYF.

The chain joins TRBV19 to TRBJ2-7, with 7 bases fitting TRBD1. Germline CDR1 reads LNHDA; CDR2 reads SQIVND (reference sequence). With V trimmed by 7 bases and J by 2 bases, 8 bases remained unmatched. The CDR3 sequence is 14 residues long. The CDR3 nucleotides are TGTGCCAGTACCCCCGGCCAGGGGGCCTACGAGCAGTACTTC. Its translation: CASTPGQGAYEQYF.

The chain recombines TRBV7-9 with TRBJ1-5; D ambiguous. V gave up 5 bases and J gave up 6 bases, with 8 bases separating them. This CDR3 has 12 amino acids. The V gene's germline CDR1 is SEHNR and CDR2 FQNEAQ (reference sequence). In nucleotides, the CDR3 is TGTGCCAGCAGCCTACTCGGTCAGCCCCAGCATTTT. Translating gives CASSLLGQPQHF.

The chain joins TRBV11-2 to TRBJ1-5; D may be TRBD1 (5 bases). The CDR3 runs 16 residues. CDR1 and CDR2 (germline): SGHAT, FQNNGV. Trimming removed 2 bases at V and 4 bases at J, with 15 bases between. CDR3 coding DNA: TGTGCCAGCAGCTTACTGGCAGGGCCTCCTAATCAGCCCCAGCATTTT. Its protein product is CASSLLAGPPNQPQHF.

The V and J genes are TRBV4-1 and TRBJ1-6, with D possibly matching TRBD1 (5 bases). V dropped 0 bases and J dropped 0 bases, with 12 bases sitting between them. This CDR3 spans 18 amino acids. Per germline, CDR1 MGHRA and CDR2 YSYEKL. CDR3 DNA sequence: TGCGCCAGCAGCCAAGATAGTTCAGGGTCCTCCTATAATTCACCCCTCCACTTT. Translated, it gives CASSQDSSGSSYNSPLHF.

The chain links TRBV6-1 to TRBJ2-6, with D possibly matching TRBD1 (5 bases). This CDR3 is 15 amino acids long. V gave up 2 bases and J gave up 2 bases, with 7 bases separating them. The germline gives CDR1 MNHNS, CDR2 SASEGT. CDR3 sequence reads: CASSELTAGANVLTF. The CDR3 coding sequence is TGTGCCAGCAGTGAACTGACAGCTGGGGCCAACGTCCTGACTTTC.

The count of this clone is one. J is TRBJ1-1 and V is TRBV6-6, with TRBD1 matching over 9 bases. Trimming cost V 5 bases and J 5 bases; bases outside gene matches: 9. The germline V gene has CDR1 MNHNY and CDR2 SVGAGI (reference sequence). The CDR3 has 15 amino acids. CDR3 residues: CASSLAGQGVTEAFF. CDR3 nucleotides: TGTGCCAGCAGTCTCGCGGGACAGGGTGTTACTGAAGCTTTCTTT.

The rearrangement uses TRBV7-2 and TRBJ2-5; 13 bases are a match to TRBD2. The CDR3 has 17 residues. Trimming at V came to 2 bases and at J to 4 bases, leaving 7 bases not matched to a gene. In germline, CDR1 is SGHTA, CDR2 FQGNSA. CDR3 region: CASSLLLAGGPAETQYF. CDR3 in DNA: TGTGCCAGCAGCTTATTACTAGCGGGGGGGCCCGCAGAGACCCAGTACTTC.

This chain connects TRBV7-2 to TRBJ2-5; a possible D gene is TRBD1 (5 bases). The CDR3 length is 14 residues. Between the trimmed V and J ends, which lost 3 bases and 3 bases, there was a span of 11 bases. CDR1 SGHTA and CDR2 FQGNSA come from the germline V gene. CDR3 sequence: CASSFGAWKETQYF. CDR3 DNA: TGTGCCAGCAGCTTTGGGGCGTGGAAAGAGACCCAGTACTTC.

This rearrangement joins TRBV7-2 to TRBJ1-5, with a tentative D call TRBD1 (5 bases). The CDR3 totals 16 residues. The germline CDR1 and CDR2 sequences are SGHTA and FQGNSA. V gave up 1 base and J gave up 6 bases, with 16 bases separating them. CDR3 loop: CASSLDSGGRGQPQHF. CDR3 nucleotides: TGTGCCAGCAGCTTAGATTCGGGGGGTAGAGGTCAGCCCCAGCATTTT.

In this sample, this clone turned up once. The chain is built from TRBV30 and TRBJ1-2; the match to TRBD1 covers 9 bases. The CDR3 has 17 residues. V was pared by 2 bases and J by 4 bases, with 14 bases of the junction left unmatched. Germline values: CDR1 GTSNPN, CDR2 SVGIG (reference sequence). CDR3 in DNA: TGTGCCTGGAGTCCTTATAGCGGGACAGGGCCCTCCTATGGCTACACCTTC. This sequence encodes CAWSPYSGTGPSYGYTF.

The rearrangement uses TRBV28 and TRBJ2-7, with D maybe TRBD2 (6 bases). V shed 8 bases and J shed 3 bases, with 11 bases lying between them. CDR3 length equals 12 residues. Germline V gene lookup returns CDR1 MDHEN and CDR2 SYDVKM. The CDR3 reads CASGGTLYEQYF. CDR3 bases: TGTGCCAGCGGAGGGACTCTCTACGAGCAGTACTTC.

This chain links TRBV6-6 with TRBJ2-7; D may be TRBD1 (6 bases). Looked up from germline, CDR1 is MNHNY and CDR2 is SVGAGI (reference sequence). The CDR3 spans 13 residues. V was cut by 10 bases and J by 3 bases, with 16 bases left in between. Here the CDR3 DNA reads TGTGCCATCGCGACAGGAACGAGCTACGAGCAGTACTTC. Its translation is CAIATGTSYEQYF.